The entry below describes one T cell receptor beta chain. These data originate in a study of T cell changes during pregnancy in multiple sclerosis. Using immunoSEQ multiplex PCR, the repertoire was profiled, and TCRdb retains in-frame clones only, with some absent. There are under 55,000 clones in the sample; 91% occur only once, and 10% lies in the top ten. V dropped 0 bases and J dropped 4; count of bases not matched to a gene: 7. Germline V gives CDR1 LNHNV, CDR2 YYDKDF (reference sequence). This CDR3 has 17 residues. The chain has TRBV15 and TRBJ2-3; 10 bases map to TRBD2. The clonotype originates from a female donor with multiple sclerosis, enrolled in a pregnancy study. Sample: CD8+ T cells from peripheral blood mononuclear cells, taken after pregnancy. CDR3 in DNA: TGTGCCACCAGCAGAGATTTGGGACTAGCGTATGCAGATACGCAGTATTTT. The encoded protein is CATSRDLGLAYADTQYF.